The TCR beta chain described here comes from a study of neurological immune-mediated disorders. One entry per CDR3 protein results from TCRdb running MiXCR on the 5' RACE reads. The data contain 20,000 to 25,000 distinct CDR3 sequences, around an eighth of them singletons. This clonotype was seen more than once but under ten times. The V gene's germline CDR1 is LNHDA and CDR2 SQIVND (reference sequence). The CDR3 totals 16 residues. V was pared by 3 bases and J by 9 bases, with 10 bases of the junction left unmatched. The sequencing input was PBMCs. The rearrangement uses TRBV19 and TRBJ1-6, with 8 positions matching TRBD1. This TCR was sampled from a woman between 55 and 75 years old with HTLV-1-associated myelopathy (HAM/TSP). For the CDR3, the DNA is TGTGCCAGTAGTATGGAGCTGGGGACAGGAGTTTCACCCCTCCACTTT. Its protein is CASSMELGTGVSPLHF.